The clone carrying this TCR beta chain was observed many times. Its antigen is still unknown. Genomic DNA, serving as template, underwent TCR beta VDJ and CDR3 profiling. TCRdb reprocessed the reads via MiXCR and lists one record per CDR3 protein. The sample holds around 190,000 distinct CDR3 sequences; about 44% are singletons and the top ten take approximately 13%. From germline, CDR1 is SGHNT and CDR2 YYREEE (reference sequence). The trim removed 7 bases at V and 7 bases at J, leaving 7 bases unmatched. The CDR3 totals 13 residues. Patients included in sequencing had previously demonstrated CD8+CD57+ cell expansion by flow cytometry. Severe acquired aplastic anemia was present in all patients. The record originates from a study of CD8+CD57+ T cells in acquired aplastic anemia. Study-wide background: The average for DNA from sorted CD4+ and CD8+ cells was about 3.3 ug.

General observations from the study: The number of CD8+ CDR3 sequences shared by patients and controls was about 30. Significance was not reached for CD8+ Simpson's diversity between patients and controls.

The chain carries TRBV5-4 and TRBJ1-4; 7 bases align to TRBD1. Sequencing was performed on sorted CD4+, CD8+, or CD8+CD57+ T cells (not recorded which) from PBMCs. The clonotype comes from a human donor with aplastic anemia. CDR3 in DNA: TGTGCCAGCGGGACAGTTTTGGGTGAAAAACTGTTTTTT. Amino acids: CASGTVLGEKLFF.